This TCR beta chain was sequenced in a study of regulatory T cells in long-lasting Graves disease. Study in general: Persistence in Graves' disease required over 5 years of antithyroid drugs plus positive TSH receptor antibodies.

Notes on the study in general: New patients shared some 890 public clonotypes, fewer than the 2,500 to 3,500 shared by persistent patients. There were preferences for TRBV28, TRBJ1-2 and TRBJ2-5 in persistent disease.

Noted time point: persistent/refractory GD, antithyroid drugs over 5 years with positive TRAb. The TCR library used RNA extracted from PBMCs. The patients included were those that came from an endocrinology department in Xi'an, China. Trimming left V 7 bases short and J 12 bases short, with 15 bases between. This CDR3 spans 11 amino acids. Libraries of TCR beta came from iRepertoire HTBI primers plus Arm-PCR of CDR3 regions. TCRdb re-called the multiplex PCR reads through MiXCR, storing one row per CDR3 protein. The repertoire includes 500,000 to 700,000 distinct CDR3 sequences, 25% to 30% of them detected once, and roughly 41% sits in the top ten. The sample holds many counts of this clonotype. The antigen remains undetermined.

This TCR was sampled from a female donor with Graves disease. This specimen was peripheral blood mononuclear cells (PBMCs), taken when the disease was refractory, from a patient treated with antithyroid drugs. The chain uses TRBV12-3 or TRBV12-4 and TRBJ2-5; a weak D match, TRBD1 (6 bases). The CDR3, as DNA: TGTGCCAGCATGAGGACAGCGGCAGAGTACTTC. Its translation: CASMRTAAEYF.